The 28 T cell receptor beta chains listed next were all sequenced from one sample in a study of blood T cells in healthy people across ages. A second about 6 to 12 cycle PCR used barcoded and J-beta primers. TCRdb used MiXCR to reprocess the 5' RACE reads, holding one entry per CDR3 protein. The sample includes some 1.7 million distinct CDR3 sequences, roughly 27% of them seen just once. The sequenced material came from blood. The receptors here all came from a woman between 25 and 40 years old in good health.

This chain uses TRBV12-5 with TRBJ2-5; 8 positions match TRBD1. The CDR3 loop spans 13 amino acids. Germline V gene data show CDR1 as LGHNT and CDR2 as FRNRAP. J gave up 2 bases and V 6 bases, and 2 bases lay outside the gene matches. DNA of the CDR3: TGTGCTAGTGGAGGACAGGGTCAAGAGACCCAGTACTTC. It specifies CASGGQGQETQYF.

This clonotype showed up just once. This sequence joins TRBV7-3 and TRBJ2-1; D call uncertain. Trimming took 5 bases from V and 9 from J, leaving 14 bases between them. Germline loops: CDR1 SGHTA, CDR2 FQGTGA. This CDR3 has 13 amino acids. CDR3 sequence (DNA): TGTGCCAGCAGCCCCCCGGGTGTGGGTGAGCAGTTCTTC. Encoded protein: CASSPPGVGEQFF. The entire variable domain, with the rest obtained from reference TRBV7-3 and TRBJ2-1, is as follows: GAGVSQTPSNKVTEKGKYVELRCDPISGHTALYWYRQSLGQGPEFLIYFQGTGAADDSGLPNDRFFAVRPEGSVSTLKIQRTERGDSAVYLCASSPPGVGEQFFGPGTRLTVL.

The CDR3 nucleotides are TGCAGTGCTAGAGATAGGACTTACACCTACACAGATACGCAGTATTTT. It yields the protein CSARDRTYTYTDTQYF. The chain employs TRBV20-1 and TRBJ2-3; perhaps TRBD2 as D (5 bases). CDR3 length: 16 amino acids. From germline, CDR1 is DFQATT and CDR2 SNEGSKA (reference sequence). Between the trimmed V and J ends, which lost 0 bases and 2 bases, there was a span of 15 bases.

The chain uses TRBV5-1 and TRBJ1-2; tentatively, D is TRBD1 (5 bases). Germline CDR1 and CDR2: SGHRS and YFSETQ. The CDR3 is 13 amino acids. V was shortened by 3 bases and J by 6 bases, with 12 bases between the two germline ends. The CDR3 is CASSSLTEDGYTF. DNA for the CDR3: TGCGCCAGCAGCTCCCTGACAGAGGATGGCTACACCTTC.

J is TRBJ1-1 and V is TRBV10-3; D is unresolved. The CDR3 contains 13 residues. The germline CDR1 and CDR2 sequences are ENHRY and SYGVKD. Trimming pared 7 bases from V and 0 bases from J, leaving 9 bases between. The CDR3 spells CAINERMNTEAFF. The CDR3 coding sequence is TGTGCCATCAACGAGAGGATGAACACTGAAGCTTTCTTT.

This clonotype occurred many times. The V and J genes are TRBV29-1 and TRBJ1-2; no clear D. This CDR3 contains 13 residues. Germline V gene sequence: CDR1 SQVTM, CDR2 ANQGSEA. Trimming shortened V by 1 base and J by 4 bases, and 10 bases separated the two germline ends. CDR3 coding DNA: TGCAGCGTTGAAGGGGTCGTGTCCTATGGCTACACCTTC. Translation gives CSVEGVVSYGYTF.

In the case of this clonotype: The junction departs from germline at one end; a sequencing error may be responsible. This chain uses TRBV6-6 with TRBJ1-4, with 9 bases aligning to TRBD1. The CDR3 has 14 amino acids. Germline CDR1 is MNHNY and CDR2 is SVGAGI (reference sequence). The CDR3 here is CASRPGQGNERLFF. In DNA form, the CDR3 reads TGTGCCAGCAGACCCGGACAGGGGAATGAAAGACTGTTTTTT.

This clonotype occurred a few times. The J gene is TRBJ2-3, the V gene TRBV3-1; the D is unclear. V dropped 3 bases and J dropped 11 bases, with 9 bases sitting between them. The germline CDR1 and CDR2 sequences are LGHDT and YNNKEL (reference sequence). The CDR3 spans 11 residues. In DNA form, the CDR3 reads TGTGCCAGCAGCCAGAAGGGAAAGCAGTATTTT. This translates into CASSQKGKQYF.

This clonotype was detected only a few times. The chain couples TRBV6-5 to TRBJ2-7; 10 nucleotides line up with TRBD2. V shed 5 bases, J shed 6 bases, and the junction held 7 bases outside the gene matches. This CDR3 has 14 residues. Per germline, CDR1 MNHEY and CDR2 SVGAGI. CDR3 residues: CASSQRGGPVEQYF. The CDR3 nucleotides are TGTGCCAGCAGTCAGCGGGGGGGACCGGTCGAGCAGTACTTC.

This clonotype was recorded many times. A read error may produce the germline difference seen at one junction end. The chain joins TRBV2 to TRBJ2-7; possibly TRBD1 for D (6 bases). The CDR3 covers 14 residues. Per the germline V gene, CDR1 is SNHLY and CDR2 is FYNNEI. CDR3 in DNA: TGCGCCAGCAGGGGCCAGGGAAGCTCCTACGAGCAGTACTTC. This gives the protein CASRGQGSSYEQYF.

The chain has TRBV12-3 or TRBV12-4 and TRBJ2-7, with TRBD2 matching over 8 bases. Unmatched junction bases numbered 19, after V lost 5 bases and J lost 7 bases. The length of the CDR3 is 17 residues. CDR3: CASSPRRSGSVSREQYF. The CDR3 DNA reads as TGTGCCAGCAGTCCCCGAAGGAGCGGGAGCGTCTCGCGAGAGCAGTACTTC.

The rearrangement joins TRBV7-9 to TRBJ2-3; D is uncertain. CDR3 length: 14 amino acids. Germline values: CDR1 SEHNR, CDR2 FQNEAQ (reference sequence). V lost 5 bases to trimming and J lost 4 bases, with 13 bases between them. DNA of the CDR3: TGTGCCAGCAGCCAGCCACAAAGACCAGATACGCAGTATTTT. It specifies CASSQPQRPDTQYF.

This clonotype was seen more than once but under ten times. V usage is TRBV3-1 and J usage is TRBJ1-2; no firm D call. Germline CDR1 is LGHDT and CDR2 is YNNKEL (reference sequence). The CDR3 spans 14 residues. Trimming stripped 0 bases from V and 4 bases from J, with 9 bases between. The CDR3 loop reads CASSQDSAPYGYTF. The CDR3 DNA is TGTGCCAGCAGCCAAGATAGCGCACCCTATGGCTACACCTTC.

This clonotype has a count of ten or more. The CDR3 region is CASSQDILTIGTQYF. In nucleotides, the CDR3 is TGCGCCAGCAGCCAAGACATCCTTACTATAGGGACCCAGTACTTC. The J gene is TRBJ2-5, the V gene TRBV4-1, with D unresolved. V dropped 0 bases and J dropped 7 bases, with 15 bases sitting between them. The CDR3 loop spans 15 amino acids. Germline CDR1 and CDR2: MGHRA and YSYEKL.

This chain links TRBV6-2 or TRBV6-3 with TRBJ2-3; the D is unclear. Per germline, CDR1 MNHEY and CDR2 SVGEGT. The V end lost 6 bases, the J end lost 4 bases, and 17 bases lay between the germline ends. The CDR3 has 15 amino acids. The CDR3 is CASSRRVRGADTQYF. The CDR3 DNA reads TGTGCCAGCAGCCGCAGAGTTAGAGGCGCAGATACGCAGTATTTT.

On this clonotype itself: One junction end disagrees with the germline gene, perhaps due to a read error. The chain is built from TRBV30 and TRBJ2-1; 10 nucleotides align to TRBD2. The germline V gene encodes CDR1 GTSNPN and CDR2 SVGIG (reference sequence). This CDR3 contains 15 residues. The CDR3 spells CAWTELAGNYSEQFF. CDR3 DNA: TGTGCCTGGACTGAACTAGCGGGGAACTACAGTGAGCAGTTCTTC.

The chain uses TRBV7-2 and TRBJ2-1; 7 bases are shared with TRBD2. Germline V gene sequence: CDR1 SGHTA, CDR2 FQGNSA. The CDR3 extends over 15 amino acids. After removal of 3 bases from V and 5 bases from J, the junction contained 7 bases not matched to a gene. CDR3 sequence: CASSFHRRGNNEQFF. For the CDR3, the DNA is TGTGCCAGCAGCTTCCATCGGCGGGGGAACAATGAGCAGTTCTTC.

This chain joins TRBV7-2 and TRBJ2-3, with 8 bases matching TRBD2. V gave up 1 base and J gave up 8 bases; unmatched junction bases: 8. CDR3 length: 15 amino acids. Germline loops: CDR1 SGHTA, CDR2 FQGNSA. CDR3 coding DNA: TGTGCCAGCAGCTTAGTAGCGGGGCCTTCCGGTACGCAGTATTTT. This sequence encodes CASSLVAGPSGTQYF. Full variable domain (remainder filled in from reference TRBV7-2 and TRBJ2-3): GAGVSQSPSNKVTEKGKDVELRCDPISGHTALYWYRQSLGQGLEFLIYFQGNSAPDKSGLPSDRFSAERTGGSVSTLTIQRTQQEDSAVYLCASSLVAGPSGTQYFGPGTRLTVL.

The V call is TRBV9, the J call TRBJ1-3; D remains ambiguous. V shed 3 bases and J shed 0 bases, with 7 bases lying between them. The CDR3 extends over 14 amino acids. Germline lookup yields CDR1 SGDLS and CDR2 YYNGEE. CDR3 bases: TGTGCCAGCAGCGCCAACCCCTCTGGAAACACCATATATTTT. This encodes CASSANPSGNTIYF.

There are many counts of this clonotype. The chain employs TRBV3-1 and TRBJ2-5, with 8 positions matching TRBD2. The CDR3 spans 16 residues. The germline V gene has CDR1 LGHDT and CDR2 YNNKEL (reference sequence). V shed 2 bases, J shed 2 bases, and the junction held 7 bases outside the gene matches. CDR3 nucleotides: TGTGCCAGCAGCCAACGACGCACTAGCGGTCAAGAGACCCAGTACTTC. It encodes CASSQRRTSGQETQYF.

About this clonotype: A much larger clone is a single base away; this may be a read error. The rearrangement joins TRBV5-4 to TRBJ2-7, with a tentative D call TRBD1 (6 bases). The J call may be in error: the DNA end matches TRBJ2-5 better. The germline V gene has CDR1 SGHNT and CDR2 YYREEE (reference sequence). CDR3 length: 16 amino acids. The CDR3 sequence is CASSLSRGTLRETQYF. CDR3 in DNA: TGTGCCAGCAGCTTGTCTAGGGGGACACTCCGAGAGACCCAGTACTTC.

This clonotype appeared a few times. The genes are TRBV14 and TRBJ2-1; 9 bases align to TRBD2. The germline V gene has CDR1 SGHDN and CDR2 FVKESK. The V and J ends lost 0 bases and 3 bases, in that order; junction bases with no gene match: 6. The CDR3 spans 17 residues. CDR3 nucleotides: TGTGCCAGCAGCCAAGATCATCCGCGGGGGGGCTACAATGAGCAGTTCTTC. It encodes CASSQDHPRGGYNEQFF.

The chain couples TRBV9 to TRBJ2-3, with 7 bases lining up with TRBD1. Per germline, CDR1 SGDLS and CDR2 YYNGEE. The V segment lost 0 bases and the J segment 2 bases; nucleotides outside the gene matches: 6. The CDR3 is 16 amino acids. CDR3 bases: TGTGCCAGCAGCGTAGTCGGGACAGACCCCACAGATACGCAGTATTTT. This encodes CASSVVGTDPTDTQYF.

This clonotype has a single count. The chain couples TRBV9 to TRBJ2-1; TRBD1 agrees at 9 bases. This CDR3 spans 16 amino acids. CDR1 is SGDLS and CDR2 is YYNGEE in the germline V gene. V shed 0 bases and J 6 bases; nucleotides not matched to a gene: 7. Here the CDR3 DNA reads TGTGCCAGCAGCGTAGAGGGGACAGGGCTGATCAATGAGCAGTTCTTC. It yields the protein CASSVEGTGLINEQFF.

This clonotype has a handful of counts. This chain connects TRBV2 to TRBJ2-1; TRBD2 aligns across 7 bases. The CDR3 is 13 residues long. After removal of 9 bases from V and 10 bases from J, the junction contained 12 bases not matched to a gene. Per germline, CDR1 SNHLY and CDR2 FYNNEI. The CDR3 DNA is TGTGCCAGTGGCTCTAGCTGGGGGGGGGAGCAGTTCTTC. Translating gives CASGSSWGGEQFF.

In its sample, this clonotype was seen a few times. The chain uses TRBV5-1 and TRBJ1-4, with a weak D call TRBD1 (5 bases). In germline, CDR1 is SGHRS, CDR2 YFSETQ. The CDR3 is made up of 14 amino acids. Trimming cost V 2 bases and J 5 bases, with 10 bases left between them. The CDR3, as DNA: TGCGCCAGCAGCTTTGGGAGGGGCAATGAAAAACTGTTTTTT. This encodes CASSFGRGNEKLFF.

This rearrangement joins TRBV20-1 to TRBJ2-7; 9 bases agree with TRBD2. CDR3 length: 19 residues. Germline V gives CDR1 DFQATT, CDR2 SNEGSKA (reference sequence). V was pared by 5 bases and J by 4 bases, with 24 bases of the junction left unmatched. CDR3 sequence (DNA): TGCAGTGCTCAGCCCGGGACACGGAGAGGCGGGAGGGCAGTGTACGAGCAGTACTTC. Its translation: CSAQPGTRRGGRAVYEQYF.

In this sample, this clonotype turned up many times. The genes are TRBV7-2 and TRBJ2-3, with no clear D. With 5 bases removed from V and 6 bases from J, the gap between germline ends came to 9 bases. The V gene's germline CDR1 is SGHTA and CDR2 FQGNSA. The CDR3 runs 12 residues. The CDR3 sequence is CASSPTVDTQYF. CDR3 nucleotide sequence: TGTGCCAGCAGCCCTACAGTGGATACGCAGTATTTT.